This TCR beta chain was captured in a study of regulatory T cells in long-lasting Graves disease. This clonotype was found many times. Antigen unknown. Trimming pared 6 bases from V and 0 bases from J, leaving 9 bases between. This CDR3 contains 14 residues. With iRepertoire HTBI primers and Arm-PCR of CDR3 regions, TCR beta libraries were built. Methods used by the authors: Across samples, 55 to 75 TRBV and some 15 TRBJ segments were found. TCRdb independently ran MiXCR on the multiplex PCR reads; one entry per CDR3 protein. TCRdb assigned the V and J calls; the authors' analysis was not used. This table has roughly 500,000 distinct CDR3 sequences, 20% to 25% appearing once. Study-wide results and limits: Persistent disease showed a preference for TRBV28, TRBJ1-2 and TRBJ2-5.

As to time point: persistent/refractory GD, antithyroid drugs over 5 years with positive TRAb. PBMCs provided the RNA from which the TCR library was made. The gene calls are TRBV12-3 or TRBV12-4 and TRBJ1-5; D unresolved. This TCR was recovered from a female donor with Graves disease. The starting material was peripheral blood mononuclear cells (PBMCs), obtained when the disease was refractory, from a patient treated with antithyroid drugs. CDR3 nucleotides: TGTGCCAGCAGCCCAGCTTATAGCAATCAGCCCCAGCATTTT. Translating gives CASSPAYSNQPQHF.